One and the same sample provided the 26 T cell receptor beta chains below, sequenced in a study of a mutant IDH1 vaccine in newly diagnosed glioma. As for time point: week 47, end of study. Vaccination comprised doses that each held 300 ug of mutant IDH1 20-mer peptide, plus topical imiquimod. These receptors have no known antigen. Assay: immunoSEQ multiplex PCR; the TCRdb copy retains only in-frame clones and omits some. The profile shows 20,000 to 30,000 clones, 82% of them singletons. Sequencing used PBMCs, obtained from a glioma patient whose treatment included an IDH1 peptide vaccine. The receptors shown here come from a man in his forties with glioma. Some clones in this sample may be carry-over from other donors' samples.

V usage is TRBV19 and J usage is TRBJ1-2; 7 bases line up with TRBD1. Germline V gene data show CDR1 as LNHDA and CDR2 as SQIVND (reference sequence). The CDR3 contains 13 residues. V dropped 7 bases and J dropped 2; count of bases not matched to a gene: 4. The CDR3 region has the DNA TGTGCCAGTACCCCGGGACAGAACTATGGCTACACCTTC. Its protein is CASTPGQNYGYTF.

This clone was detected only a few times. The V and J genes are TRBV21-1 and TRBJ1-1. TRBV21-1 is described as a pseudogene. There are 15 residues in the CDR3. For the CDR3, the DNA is TGTGCCAGCAGCAAAGGACGGGCCATGAACACTGAAGCTTTCTTT. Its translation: CASSKGRAMNTEAFF.

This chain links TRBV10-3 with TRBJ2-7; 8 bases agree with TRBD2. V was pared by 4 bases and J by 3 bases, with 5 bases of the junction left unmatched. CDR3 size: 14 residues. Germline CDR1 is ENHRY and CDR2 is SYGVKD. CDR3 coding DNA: TGTGCCATCAGTGGGAAAGCGGGGGACTACGAGCAGTACTTC. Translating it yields CAISGKAGDYEQYF.

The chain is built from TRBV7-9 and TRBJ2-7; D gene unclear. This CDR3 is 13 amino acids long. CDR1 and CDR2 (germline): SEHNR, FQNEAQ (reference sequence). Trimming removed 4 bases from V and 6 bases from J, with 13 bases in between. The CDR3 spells CASSSAPVTEQYF. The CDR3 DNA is TGTGCCAGCAGCTCGGCCCCAGTGACCGAGCAGTACTTC.

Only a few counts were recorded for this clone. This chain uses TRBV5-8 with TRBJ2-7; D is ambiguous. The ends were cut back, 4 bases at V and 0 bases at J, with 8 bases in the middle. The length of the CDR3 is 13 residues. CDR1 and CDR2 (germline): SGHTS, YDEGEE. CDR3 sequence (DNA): TGTGCCAGCAGCCCTAGGATCTCCTACGAGCAGTACTTC. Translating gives CASSPRISYEQYF.

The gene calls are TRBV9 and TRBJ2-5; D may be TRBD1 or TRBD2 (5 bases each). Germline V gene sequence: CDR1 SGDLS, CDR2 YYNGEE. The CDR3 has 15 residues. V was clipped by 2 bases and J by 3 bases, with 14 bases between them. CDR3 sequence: CASSVSLGDEETQYF. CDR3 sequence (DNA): TGTGCCAGCAGCGTCTCCTTGGGGGACGAAGAGACCCAGTACTTC.

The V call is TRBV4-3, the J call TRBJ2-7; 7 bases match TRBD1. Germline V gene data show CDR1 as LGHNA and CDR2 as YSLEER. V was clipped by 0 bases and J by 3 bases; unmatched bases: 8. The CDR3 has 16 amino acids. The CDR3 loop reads CASSQDLDRDHYEQYF. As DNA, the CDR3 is TGCGCCAGCAGCCAAGATCTCGACAGGGATCACTACGAGCAGTACTTC.

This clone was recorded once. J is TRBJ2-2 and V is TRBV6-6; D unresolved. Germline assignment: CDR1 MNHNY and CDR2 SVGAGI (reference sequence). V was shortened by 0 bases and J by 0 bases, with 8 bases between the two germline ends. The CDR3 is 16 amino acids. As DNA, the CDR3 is TGTGCCAGCAGTTACTCCCACACGGCGAACACCGGGGAGCTGTTTTTT. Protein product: CASSYSHTANTGELFF.

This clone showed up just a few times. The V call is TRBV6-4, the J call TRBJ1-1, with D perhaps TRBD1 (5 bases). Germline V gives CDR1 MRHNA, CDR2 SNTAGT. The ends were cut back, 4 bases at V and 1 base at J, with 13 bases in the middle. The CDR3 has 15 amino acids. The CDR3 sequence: CASSVGGRANTEAFF. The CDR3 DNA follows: TGTGCCAGCAGTGTCGGTGGCAGGGCGAACACTGAAGCTTTCTTT.

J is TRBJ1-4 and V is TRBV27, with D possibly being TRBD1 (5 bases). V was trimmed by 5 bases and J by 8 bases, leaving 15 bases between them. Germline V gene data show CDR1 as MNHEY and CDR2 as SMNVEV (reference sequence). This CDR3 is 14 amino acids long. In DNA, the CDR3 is TGTGCCAGCAGTCCGGGACCGTTAGGGGAAAAACTGTTTTTT. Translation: CASSPGPLGEKLFF.

The CDR3 is CASSSAGGGGQETQYF. As DNA, the CDR3 is TGTGCCAGCAGCTCAGCCGGGGGCGGGGGACAAGAGACCCAGTACTTC. The V call is TRBV7-8, the J call TRBJ2-5; the D gene is possibly TRBD2 (7 bases). CDR1 is SGHVS and CDR2 is FQNEAQ in the germline V gene. Deletions cut 4 bases from V and 2 bases from J, with 17 bases between. The CDR3 has 16 amino acids.

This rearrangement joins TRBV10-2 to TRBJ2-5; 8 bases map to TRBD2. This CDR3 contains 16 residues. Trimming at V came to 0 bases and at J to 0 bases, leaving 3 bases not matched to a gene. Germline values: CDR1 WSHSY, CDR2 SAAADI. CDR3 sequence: CASSESDSGDQETQYF. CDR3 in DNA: TGCGCCAGCAGTGAGTCGGATAGCGGGGACCAAGAGACCCAGTACTTC.

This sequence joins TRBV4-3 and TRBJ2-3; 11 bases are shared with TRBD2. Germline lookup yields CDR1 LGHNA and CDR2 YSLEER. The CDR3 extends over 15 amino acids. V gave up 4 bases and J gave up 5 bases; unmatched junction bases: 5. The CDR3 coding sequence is TGCGCCAGCAGCCTTAGCGGGGGGGCTGAAGATACGCAGTATTTT. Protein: CASSLSGGAEDTQYF.

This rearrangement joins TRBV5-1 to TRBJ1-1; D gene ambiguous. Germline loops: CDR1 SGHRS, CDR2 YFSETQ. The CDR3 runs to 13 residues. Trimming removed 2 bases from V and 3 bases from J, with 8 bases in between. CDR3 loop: CASSFYGYTEAFF. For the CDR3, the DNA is TGCGCCAGCAGCTTTTATGGGTACACTGAAGCTTTCTTT.

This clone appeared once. As DNA, the CDR3 is TGCAGCGTCCTGACAGGGGGAATACATTACGAGCAGTACTTC. This gives the protein CSVLTGGIHYEQYF. This chain joins TRBV29-1 and TRBJ2-7, with TRBD1 identical over 9 bases. The CDR3 has 14 residues. Germline V lookup: CDR1 SQVTM, CDR2 ANQGSEA. With 6 bases clipped from V and 4 bases from J, the junction kept 10 bases outside the gene matches.

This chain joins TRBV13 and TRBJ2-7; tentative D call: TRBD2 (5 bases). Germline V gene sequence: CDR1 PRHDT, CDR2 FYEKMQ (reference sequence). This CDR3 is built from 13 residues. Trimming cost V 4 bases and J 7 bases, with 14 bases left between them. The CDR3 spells CASSSRAGGEQYF. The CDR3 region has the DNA TGTGCCAGCAGCTCCCGGGCGGGTGGGGAGCAGTACTTC.

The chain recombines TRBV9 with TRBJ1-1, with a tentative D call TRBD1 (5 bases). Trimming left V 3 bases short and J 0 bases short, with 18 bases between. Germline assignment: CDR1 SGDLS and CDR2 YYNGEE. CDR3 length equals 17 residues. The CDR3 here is CASSGAPGRKMNTEAFF. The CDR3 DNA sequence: TGTGCCAGCAGCGGGGCTCCGGGACGTAAAATGAACACTGAAGCTTTCTTT.

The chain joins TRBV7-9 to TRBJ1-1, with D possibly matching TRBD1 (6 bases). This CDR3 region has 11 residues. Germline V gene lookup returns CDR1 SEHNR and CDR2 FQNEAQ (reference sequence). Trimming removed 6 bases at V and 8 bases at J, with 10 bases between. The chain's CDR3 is CASRLDREAFF. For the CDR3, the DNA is TGTGCCAGCAGACTTGACAGGGAAGCTTTCTTT.

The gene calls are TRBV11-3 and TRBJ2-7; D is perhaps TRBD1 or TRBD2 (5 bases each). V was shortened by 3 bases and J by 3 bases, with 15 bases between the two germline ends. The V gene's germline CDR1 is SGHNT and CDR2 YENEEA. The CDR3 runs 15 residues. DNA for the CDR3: TGTGCCAGCAGCTTGGTTCGGGACGGAGTCTACGAGCAGTACTTC. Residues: CASSLVRDGVYEQYF.

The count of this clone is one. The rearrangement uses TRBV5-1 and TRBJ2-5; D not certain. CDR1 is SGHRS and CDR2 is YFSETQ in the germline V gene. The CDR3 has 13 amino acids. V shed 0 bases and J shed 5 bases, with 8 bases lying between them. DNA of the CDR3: TGCGCCAGCAGCTTGGGCTTCAGGGAGACCCAGTACTTC. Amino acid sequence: CASSLGFRETQYF. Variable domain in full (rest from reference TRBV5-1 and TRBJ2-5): KAGVTQTPRYLIKTRGQQVTLSCSPISGHRSVSWYQQTPGQGLQFLFEYFSETQRNKGNFPGRFSGRQFSNSRSEMNVSTLELGDSALYLCASSLGFRETQYFGPGTRLLVL.

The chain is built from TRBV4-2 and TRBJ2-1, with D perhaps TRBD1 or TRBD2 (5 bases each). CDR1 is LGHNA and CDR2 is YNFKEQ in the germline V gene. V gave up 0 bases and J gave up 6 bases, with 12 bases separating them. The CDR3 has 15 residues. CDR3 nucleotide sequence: TGTGCCAGCAGCCAAGACACCAGGGACGGCAATGAGCAGTTCTTC. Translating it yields CASSQDTRDGNEQFF.

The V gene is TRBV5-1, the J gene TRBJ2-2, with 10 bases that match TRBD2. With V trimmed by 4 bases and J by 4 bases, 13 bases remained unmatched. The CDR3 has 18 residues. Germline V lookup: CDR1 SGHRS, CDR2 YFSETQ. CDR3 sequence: CASSPISGGPVGTGELFF. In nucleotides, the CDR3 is TGCGCCAGCAGCCCGATTAGCGGGGGGCCCGTGGGCACCGGGGAGCTGTTTTTT.

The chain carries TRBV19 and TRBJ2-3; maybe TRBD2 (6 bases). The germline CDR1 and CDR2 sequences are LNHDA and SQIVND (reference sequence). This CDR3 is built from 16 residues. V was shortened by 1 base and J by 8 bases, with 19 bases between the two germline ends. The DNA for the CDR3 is TGTGCCAGTAGTATAGGCATTGAGGCCCAGGGAGGTACGCAGTATTTT. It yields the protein CASSIGIEAQGGTQYF.

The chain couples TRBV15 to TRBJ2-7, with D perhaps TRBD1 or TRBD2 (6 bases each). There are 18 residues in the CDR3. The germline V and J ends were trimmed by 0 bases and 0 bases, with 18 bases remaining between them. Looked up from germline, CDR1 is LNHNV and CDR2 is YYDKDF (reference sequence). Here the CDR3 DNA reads TGTGCCACCAGCAGAGATCAGGGGAGGACGATGAGCTCCTACGAGCAGTACTTC. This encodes CATSRDQGRTMSSYEQYF.

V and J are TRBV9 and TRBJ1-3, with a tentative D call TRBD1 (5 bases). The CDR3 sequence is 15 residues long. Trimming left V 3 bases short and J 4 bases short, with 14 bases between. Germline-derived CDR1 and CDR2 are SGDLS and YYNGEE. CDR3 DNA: TGTGCCAGCAGCGGGTCCGGGACGCTGGGAAACACCATATATTTT. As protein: CASSGSGTLGNTIYF.

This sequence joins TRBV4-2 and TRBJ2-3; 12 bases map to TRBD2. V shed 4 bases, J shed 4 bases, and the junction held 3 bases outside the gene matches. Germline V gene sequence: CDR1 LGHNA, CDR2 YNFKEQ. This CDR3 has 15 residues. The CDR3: CASSPSGGAPDTQYF. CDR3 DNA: TGTGCCAGCAGCCCTAGCGGGGGGGCCCCAGATACGCAGTATTTT.